The clone carrying this T cell receptor (beta chain) was seen a single time. Its antigen is unidentified. Documented time point: week 23, last vaccination. Each dose delivered 300 ug of mutant IDH1 20-mer peptide subcutaneously with imiquimod. The astrocytomas were IDH1-mutant, ATRX-negative, and WHO grade 3 or 4. The source of the sample is a study of a mutant IDH1 vaccine in newly diagnosed glioma. On the study more broadly: The treated group averaged approximately 42 years old and was around 60% male, roughly 38% female.

Clones were sequenced by immunoSEQ multiplex PCR, and TCRdb holds only the in-frame ones, with some missing. The sample shows 70,000 to 90,000 clones, 75% to 85% of them seen only once. CDR1 and CDR2 (germline): MDHEN, SYDVKM. This CDR3 has 13 amino acids. Trimming removed 2 bases from V and 6 bases from J, with 9 bases in between. This material consisted of PBMCs, taken from a glioma patient whose treatment included an IDH1 peptide vaccine. The chain has TRBV28 and TRBJ2-3; D not resolved. The origin of this receptor is a man under 40 with glioma. Some clones in this sample may be carry-over from other donors' samples. DNA for the CDR3: TGTGCCAGCAGTTTAAGCCATTCCGATACGCAGTATTTT. Amino acids: CASSLSHSDTQYF.